Listed here are 8 T cell receptor beta chains from one sample, sequenced in a study of T cell changes during pregnancy in multiple sclerosis. Data came from immunoSEQ multiplex PCR; TCRdb stores just in-frame clones and leaves some out. This sample has around 86,000 clones, with 90% to 95% found just once. The specimen comprised peripheral blood, sampled in the first trimester of pregnancy. These TCRs come from a female donor with multiple sclerosis, enrolled in a pregnancy study.

The chain uses TRBV7-9 and TRBJ1-1; no clear D. The V end lost 5 bases, the J end lost 6 bases, and 4 bases lay between the germline ends. CDR3 length: 10 residues. The germline V gene encodes CDR1 SEHNR and CDR2 FQNEAQ (reference sequence). The CDR3 nucleotides read TGTGCCAGCAGCCCCGCTGAAGCTTTCTTT. Protein product: CASSPAEAFF. Combining the CDR3 with reference TRBV7-9 and TRBJ1-1 gives the whole variable domain DTGVSQNPRHKITKRGQNVTFRCDPISEHNRLYWYRQTLGQGPEFLTYFQNEAQLEKSRLLSDRFSAERPKGSFSTLEIQRTEQGDSAMYLCASSPAEAFFGQGTRLTVV.

This chain links TRBV5-1 with TRBJ2-1, with 8 bases identical to TRBD1. Trimming at V came to 0 bases and at J to 8 bases, leaving 10 bases not matched to a gene. CDR1 is SGHRS, CDR2 YFSETQ, per germline. The CDR3 extends over 16 amino acids. Written as DNA, the CDR3 is TGCGCCAGCAGCTTGGCCCCATCAGGGGGCCAGGATGAGCAGTTCTTC. Translation: CASSLAPSGGQDEQFF.

The V and J genes are TRBV7-2 and TRBJ1-2; perhaps TRBD1 as D (6 bases). Trimming took off 8 bases at V and 6 bases at J, with 22 bases between the two ends. Germline V CDR1 and CDR2: SGHTA, FQGNSA. This CDR3 comprises 15 residues. Here the CDR3 reads CASLQNPGGAHGYTF. The DNA of the CDR3 is TGTGCCAGCTTACAGAATCCGGGGGGGGCGCATGGCTACACCTTC.

The chain recombines TRBV30 with TRBJ2-3; TRBD2 matches at 10 bases. The CDR3 sequence is 15 residues long. V was pared by 2 bases and J by 3 bases, with 5 bases of the junction left unmatched. Per germline, CDR1 GTSNPN and CDR2 SVGIG (reference sequence). CDR3 amino acids: CAWSRLAGVTDTQYF. The CDR3 DNA reads TGTGCCTGGAGTAGGCTAGCGGGAGTTACAGATACGCAGTATTTT.

The chain uses TRBV5-1 and TRBJ2-1; no reliable D call. V shed 4 bases and J shed 1 base, with 12 bases lying between them. The germline CDR1 and CDR2 sequences are SGHRS and YFSETQ. This CDR3 is built from 15 residues. The CDR3 nucleotides read TGCGCCAGCAGCCCCCTAGGCTCATCCTACAATGAGCAGTTCTTC. Amino acids: CASSPLGSSYNEQFF.

This chain connects TRBV7-8 to TRBJ1-4; 12 bases are a match to TRBD1. The CDR3 covers 16 residues. Germline trimming cut 5 bases from V and 6 bases from J; bases unmatched to any gene: 7. Germline V CDR1 and CDR2: SGHVS, FQNEAQ. The CDR3 DNA is TGTGCCAGCAGCCTGTGGGACAGGGGGCTTGATGAAAAACTGTTTTTT. Protein product: CASSLWDRGLDEKLFF.

The chain links TRBV11-2 to TRBJ1-2, with D perhaps matching TRBD1 (5 bases). The CDR3 runs 14 residues. V was pared by 2 bases and J by 7 bases, with 14 bases between. Germline V gives CDR1 SGHAT, CDR2 FQNNGV. CDR3 amino acids: CASSLLLGPSGYTF. The CDR3 DNA reads TGTGCCAGCAGCTTACTTTTGGGGCCGAGTGGCTACACCTTC.

V is TRBV5-1 and J is TRBJ1-2; weak D call: TRBD1 (6 bases). The V end lost 1 base, the J end lost 4 bases, and 14 bases lay between the germline ends. CDR1 and CDR2 from the germline V gene are SGHRS and YFSETQ. The length of the CDR3 is 15 residues. CDR3: CASSLYLQGLYGYTF. The CDR3 bases are TGCGCCAGCAGCTTGTATTTACAGGGCCTCTATGGCTACACCTTC. Complete variable domain (other parts from reference TRBV5-1 and TRBJ1-2): KAGVTQTPRYLIKTRGQQVTLSCSPISGHRSVSWYQQTPGQGLQFLFEYFSETQRNKGNFPGRFSGRQFSNSRSEMNVSTLELGDSALYLCASSLYLQGLYGYTFGSGTRLTVV.